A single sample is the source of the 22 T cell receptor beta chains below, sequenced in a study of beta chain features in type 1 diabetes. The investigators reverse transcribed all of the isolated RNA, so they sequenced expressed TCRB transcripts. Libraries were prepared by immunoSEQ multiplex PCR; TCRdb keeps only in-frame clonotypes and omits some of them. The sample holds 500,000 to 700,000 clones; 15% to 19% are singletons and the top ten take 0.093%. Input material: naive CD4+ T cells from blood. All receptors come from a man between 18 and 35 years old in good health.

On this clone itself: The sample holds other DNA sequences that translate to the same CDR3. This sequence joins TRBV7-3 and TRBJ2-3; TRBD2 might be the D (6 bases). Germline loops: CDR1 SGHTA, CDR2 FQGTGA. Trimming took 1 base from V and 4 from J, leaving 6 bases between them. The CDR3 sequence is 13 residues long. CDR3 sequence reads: CASSLRRADTQYF. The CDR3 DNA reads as TGTGCCAGCAGCTTAAGGAGGGCAGATACGCAGTATTTT.

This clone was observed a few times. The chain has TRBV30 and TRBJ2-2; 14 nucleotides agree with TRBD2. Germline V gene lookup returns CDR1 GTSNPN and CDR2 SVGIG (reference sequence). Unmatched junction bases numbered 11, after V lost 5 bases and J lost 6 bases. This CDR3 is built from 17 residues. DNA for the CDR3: TGTGCCTGGCCGGGACTAGCGGGGGCCCGCCCACCCGGGGAGCTGTTTTTT. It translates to CAWPGLAGARPPGELFF.

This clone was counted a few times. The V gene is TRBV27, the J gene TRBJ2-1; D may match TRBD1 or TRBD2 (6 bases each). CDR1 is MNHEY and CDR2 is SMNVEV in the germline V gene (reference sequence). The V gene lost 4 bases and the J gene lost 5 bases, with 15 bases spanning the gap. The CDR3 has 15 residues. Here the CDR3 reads CASSYGGLVDNEQFF. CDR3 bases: TGTGCCAGCAGTTATGGGGGGCTCGTAGACAATGAGCAGTTCTTC.

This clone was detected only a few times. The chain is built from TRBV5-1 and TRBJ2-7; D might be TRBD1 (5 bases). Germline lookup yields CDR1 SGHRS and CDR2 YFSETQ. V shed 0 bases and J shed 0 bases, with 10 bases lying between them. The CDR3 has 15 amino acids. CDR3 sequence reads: CASSLESDISYEQYF. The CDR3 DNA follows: TGCGCCAGCAGCTTGGAGTCGGACATCTCCTACGAGCAGTACTTC.

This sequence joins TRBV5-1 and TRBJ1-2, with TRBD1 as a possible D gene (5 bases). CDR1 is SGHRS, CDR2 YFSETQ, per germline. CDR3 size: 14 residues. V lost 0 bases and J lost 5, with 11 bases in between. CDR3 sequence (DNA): TGCGCCAGCAGCTTGGGACAGCTATATTATGGCTACACCTTC. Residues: CASSLGQLYYGYTF.

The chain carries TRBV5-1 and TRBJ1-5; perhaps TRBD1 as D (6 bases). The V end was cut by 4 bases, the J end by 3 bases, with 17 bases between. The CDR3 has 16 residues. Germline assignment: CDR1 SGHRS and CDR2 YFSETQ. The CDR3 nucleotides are TGCGCCAGCAGCCTGGGCCCAACAGGGCACAATCAGCCCCAGCATTTT. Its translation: CASSLGPTGHNQPQHF.

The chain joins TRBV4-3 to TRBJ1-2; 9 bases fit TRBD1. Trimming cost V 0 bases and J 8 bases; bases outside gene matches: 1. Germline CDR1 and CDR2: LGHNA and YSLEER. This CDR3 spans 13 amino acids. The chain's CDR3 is CASSQDGTGGYTF. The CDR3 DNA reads TGCGCCAGCAGCCAAGATGGGACAGGGGGCTACACCTTC.

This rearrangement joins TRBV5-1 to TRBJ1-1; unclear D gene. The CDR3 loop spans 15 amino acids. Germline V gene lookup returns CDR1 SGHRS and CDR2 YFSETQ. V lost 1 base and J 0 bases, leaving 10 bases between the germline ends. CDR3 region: CASSLFSSMNTEAFF. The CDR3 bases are TGCGCCAGCAGCTTGTTCAGTTCCATGAACACTGAAGCTTTCTTT.

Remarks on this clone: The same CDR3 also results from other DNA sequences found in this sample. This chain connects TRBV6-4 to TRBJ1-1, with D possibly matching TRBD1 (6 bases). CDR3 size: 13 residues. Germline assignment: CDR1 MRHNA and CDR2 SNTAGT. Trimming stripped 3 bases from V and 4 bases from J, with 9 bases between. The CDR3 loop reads CASSDRGGTEAFF. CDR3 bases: TGTGCCAGCAGTGATAGAGGGGGCACTGAAGCTTTCTTT.

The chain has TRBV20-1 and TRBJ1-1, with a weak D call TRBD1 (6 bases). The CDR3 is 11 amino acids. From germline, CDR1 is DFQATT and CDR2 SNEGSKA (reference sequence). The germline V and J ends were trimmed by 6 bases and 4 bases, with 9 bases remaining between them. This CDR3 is CSAYRATEAFF. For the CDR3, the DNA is TGCAGTGCCTACAGGGCCACTGAAGCTTTCTTT.

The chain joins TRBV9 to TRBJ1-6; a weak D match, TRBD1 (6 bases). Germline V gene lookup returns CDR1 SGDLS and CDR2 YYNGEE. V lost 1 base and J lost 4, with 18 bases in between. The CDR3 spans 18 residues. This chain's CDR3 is CASSVTGGAGPYNSPLHF. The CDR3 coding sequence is TGTGCCAGCAGCGTAACCGGGGGGGCCGGCCCTTATAATTCACCCCTCCACTTT. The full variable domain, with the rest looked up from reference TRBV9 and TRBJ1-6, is DSGVTQTPKHLITATGQRVTLRCSPRSGDLSVYWYQQSLDQGLQFLIQYYNGEERAKGNILERFSAQQFPDLHSELNLSSLELGDSALYFCASSVTGGAGPYNSPLHFGNGTRLTVT.

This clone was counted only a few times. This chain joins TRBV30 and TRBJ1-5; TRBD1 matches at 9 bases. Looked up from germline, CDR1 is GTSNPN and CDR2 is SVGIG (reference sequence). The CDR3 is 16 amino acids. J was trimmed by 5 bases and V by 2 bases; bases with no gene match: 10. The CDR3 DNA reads TGTGCCTGGAGTAGACAGGGGGACCTCATCCATCAGCCCCAGCATTTT. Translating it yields CAWSRQGDLIHQPQHF.

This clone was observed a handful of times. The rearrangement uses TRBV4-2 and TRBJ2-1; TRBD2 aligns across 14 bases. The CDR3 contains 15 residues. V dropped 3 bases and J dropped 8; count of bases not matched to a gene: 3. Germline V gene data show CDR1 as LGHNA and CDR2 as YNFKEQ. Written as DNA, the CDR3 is TGTGCCAGCAGCCACGGACTAGCGGGGGGACATGAGCAGTTCTTC. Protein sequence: CASSHGLAGGHEQFF.

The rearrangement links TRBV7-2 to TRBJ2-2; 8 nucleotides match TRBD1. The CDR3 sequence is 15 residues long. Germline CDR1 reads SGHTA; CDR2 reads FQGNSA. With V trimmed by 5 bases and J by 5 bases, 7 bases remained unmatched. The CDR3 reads CASSPRQGTTGELFF. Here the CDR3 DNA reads TGTGCCAGCAGCCCAAGACAGGGGACGACCGGGGAGCTGTTTTTT.

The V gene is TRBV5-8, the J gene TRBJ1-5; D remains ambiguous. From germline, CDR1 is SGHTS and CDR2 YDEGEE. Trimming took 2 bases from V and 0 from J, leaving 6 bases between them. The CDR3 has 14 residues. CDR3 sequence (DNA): TGTGCCAGCAGCTTCGCGGATAGCAATCAGCCCCAGCATTTT. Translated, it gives CASSFADSNQPQHF.

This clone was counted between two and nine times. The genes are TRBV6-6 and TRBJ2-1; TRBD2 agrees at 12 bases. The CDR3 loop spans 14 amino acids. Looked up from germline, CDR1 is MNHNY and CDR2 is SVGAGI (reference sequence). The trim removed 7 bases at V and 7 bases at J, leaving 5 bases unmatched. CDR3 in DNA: TGTGCCAGCAACCCTAGCGGGAGGGGGAATGAGCAGTTCTTC. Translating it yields CASNPSGRGNEQFF.

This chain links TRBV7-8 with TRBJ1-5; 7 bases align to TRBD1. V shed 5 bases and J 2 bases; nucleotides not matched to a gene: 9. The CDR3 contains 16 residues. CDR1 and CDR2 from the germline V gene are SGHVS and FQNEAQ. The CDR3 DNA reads TGTGCCAGCAGCAGCGCCCGGGACAGTCGCAATCAGCCCCAGCATTTT. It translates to CASSSARDSRNQPQHF. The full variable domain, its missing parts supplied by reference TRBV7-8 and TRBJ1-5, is GAGVSQSPRYKVAKRGQDVALRCDPISGHVSLFWYQQALGQGPEFLTYFQNEAQLDKSGLPSDRFFAERPEGSVSTLKIQRTQQEDSAVYLCASSSARDSRNQPQHFGDGTRLSIL.

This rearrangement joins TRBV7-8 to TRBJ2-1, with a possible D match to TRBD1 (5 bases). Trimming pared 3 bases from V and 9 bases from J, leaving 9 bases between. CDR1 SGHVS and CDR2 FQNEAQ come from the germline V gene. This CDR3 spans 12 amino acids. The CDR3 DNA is TGTGCCAGCAGCTTTGACAGTCTTGAGCAGTTCTTC. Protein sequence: CASSFDSLEQFF.

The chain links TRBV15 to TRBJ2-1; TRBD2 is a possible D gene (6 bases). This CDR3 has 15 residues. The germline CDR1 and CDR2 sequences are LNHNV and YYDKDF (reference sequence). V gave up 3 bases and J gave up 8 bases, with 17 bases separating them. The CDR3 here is CATSSASVGRDEQFF. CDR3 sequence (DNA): TGTGCCACCAGCAGCGCTAGCGTGGGGCGCGATGAGCAGTTCTTC.

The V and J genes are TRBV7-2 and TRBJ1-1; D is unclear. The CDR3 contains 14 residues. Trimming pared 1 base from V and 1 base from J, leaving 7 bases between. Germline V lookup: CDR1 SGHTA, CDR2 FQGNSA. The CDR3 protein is CASSLGPQNTEAFF. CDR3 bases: TGTGCCAGCAGCTTAGGACCACAGAACACTGAAGCTTTCTTT.

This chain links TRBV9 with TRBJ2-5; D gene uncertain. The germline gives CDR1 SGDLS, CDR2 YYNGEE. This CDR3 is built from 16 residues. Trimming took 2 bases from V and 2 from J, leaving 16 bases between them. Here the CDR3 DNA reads TGTGCCAGCAGCGTCACAGCTTCCCAGGCACAAGAGACCCAGTACTTC. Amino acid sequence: CASSVTASQAQETQYF.

CDR3 sequence reads: CASSDPGQAYEQYF. The CDR3 DNA is TGTGCCAGCAGTGACCCGGGACAAGCCTACGAGCAGTACTTC. V usage is TRBV25-1 and J usage is TRBJ2-7, with D possibly being TRBD1 (6 bases). Per the germline V gene, CDR1 is MGHDK and CDR2 is SYGVNS. V lost 3 bases, J lost 2 bases, and 11 bases lay in between. This CDR3 spans 14 amino acids.